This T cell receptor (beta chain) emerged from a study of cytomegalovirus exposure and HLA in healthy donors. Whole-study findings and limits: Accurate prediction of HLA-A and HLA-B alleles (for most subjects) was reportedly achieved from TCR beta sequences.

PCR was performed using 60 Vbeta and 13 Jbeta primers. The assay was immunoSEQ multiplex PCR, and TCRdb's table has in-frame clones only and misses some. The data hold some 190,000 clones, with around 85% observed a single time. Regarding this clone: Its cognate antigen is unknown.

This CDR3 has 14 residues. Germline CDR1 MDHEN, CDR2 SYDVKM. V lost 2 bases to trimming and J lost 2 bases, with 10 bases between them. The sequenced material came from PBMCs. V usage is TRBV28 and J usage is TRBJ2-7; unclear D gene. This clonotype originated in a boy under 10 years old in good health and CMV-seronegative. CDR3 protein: CASSLSPGPYEQYF. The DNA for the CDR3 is TGTGCCAGCAGTTTAAGTCCTGGGCCCTACGAGCAGTACTTC.